The clone carrying this T cell receptor (beta chain) has just a few counts. No antigen is known for it. The data derive from a study of T-cell reconstitution after alpha-beta-depleted transplantation in children. During its preparation, the TCRbeta library received unique molecular identifiers. MiXCR was run by TCRdb on the PCR reads, yielding one entry per CDR3 protein. The table has 300,000 to 400,000 distinct CDR3 sequences, 15% to 20% seen once. Overall study results and limits: About two months after transplant, alpha-beta T cells reportedly came from several hundred expanded graft clones. After one year, T-cell counts and TCRbeta diversity mostly came from new T cells. Surviving recipient T cells and intrathymic progenitors accounted for some patients' high TCRbeta diversity at day 60.

The CDR3 extends over 16 amino acids. V dropped 4 bases and J dropped 1; count of bases not matched to a gene: 8. The germline V gene has CDR1 ENHRY and CDR2 SYGVKD. The sequenced sample was PBMCs, mostly from graft donor cells, obtained 360 days after TCRalphabeta/CD19-depleted stem cell transplant. J is TRBJ2-3 and V is TRBV10-3; 7 bases align to TRBD2. This receptor was obtained from a male patient between 2 and 15 years old who had a stem cell transplant for acute lymphoblastic leukemia, so the T cells may come from the graft donor. CDR3 in amino acids: CAISGGSSGGTDTQYF. In nucleotides, the CDR3 is TGTGCCATCAGTGGCGGGAGCAGCGGTGGCACAGATACGCAGTATTTT.